Listed below are T cell receptor beta chains from one sample, sequenced in a study of a mutant IDH1 vaccine in newly diagnosed glioma. These receptors lack a known antigen. Measured with immunoSEQ multiplex PCR; TCRdb has only the in-frame clones, and not every one. The sample lists 25,000 or so clones; more than 65% were seen once. Source: PBMCs, taken from a glioma patient whose treatment included an IDH1 peptide vaccine. The receptors shown here come from a man between 40 and 49 years old with glioma. Some clones in this sample may be carry-over from other donors' samples. CDR3s include the opening cysteine and the closing phenylalanine or tryptophan.

v_call cdr3_aa
TRBV30 CAWGGGINEKLFF
TRBV7-9 CASSLTSGGYNEQFF
TRBV18 CASSPGTSGANNEQFF
TRBV4-2 CASSQEGITAGSYGYTF
TRBV5-4 CASSLEGLASYEQYF
TRBV5-5 CASSLYRGVTGLNSPLHF
TRBV29-1 CSISHPTEAFF
TRBV30 CAWKGGRSTDTQYF
TRBV7-2 CASSGWGPRANQPQHF
TRBV5-5 CASSSHPGGYEQYF
TRBV6-5 CASSYSLNTEAFF
TRBV5-1 CASSLGQGYNEQFF
TRBV2 CASGTDDSGNTIYF
TRBV28 CASSLFGGRVSGELFF
TRBV6-4 CATGQGAEAFF
TRBV27 CASSYTTNGNSPLHF
TRBV6-4 CASRGDSTEAFF
TRBV7-2 CAVNRGGGNIAKNIQYF
TRBV14 CASSLIGGNTEAFF
TRBV7-9 CASSPRGPHEQYF